This TCR beta chain was captured in a study of cytotoxic CD8 clonotypes in ibrutinib-treated CLL. Across the study: Overall, 24 responses were partial and 2 complete; following median approximately 65 months, around 15 patients stayed remitted and roughly twelve progressed.

Germline V gene data show CDR1 as SGDLS and CDR2 as YYNGEE. Trimming removed 0 bases from V and 3 bases from J; junction bases left unmatched: 8. The CDR3 covers 17 residues. Sequenced by immunoSEQ multiplex PCR; TCRdb stores in-frame clones only, minus some. Counted here are around 20,000 clones, roughly 75% occurring once; the ten biggest clones make up 6% to 9%. With cryopreserved PBMCs as the source, 1.5 to 2 micrograms of genomic DNA went to TCR beta libraries. V usage is TRBV9 and J usage is TRBJ2-3; TRBD2 aligns across 9 bases. This clonotype was sampled from a human donor with chronic lymphocytic leukemia. The source was PBMCs, collected before ibrutinib treatment. The CDR3 bases are TGTGCCAGCAGCGTAGGGCGGGGGGGCCTTCTGACAGATACGCAGTATTTT. Protein: CASSVGRGGLLTDTQYF.